Presented here are 27 T cell receptor beta chains from one specimen sequenced in a study of T-cell reconstitution after alpha-beta-depleted transplantation in children. This sample's TCRbeta library carried unique molecular identifier barcodes. TCRdb re-analysed the PCR reads in MiXCR, keeping a single row per CDR3 protein. The sample carries hundreds of thousands of distinct CDR3 sequences, over 10% recorded once. Sequenced material: PBMCs, taken before TCRalphabeta/CD19-depleted stem cell transplant. The receptors come from a girl aged 2 to 9 with congenital amegakaryocytic thrombocytopenia, due to receive a stem cell transplant.

This clonotype appeared many times. The rearrangement joins TRBV25-1 to TRBJ2-1; D is possibly TRBD2 (5 bases). This CDR3 spans 15 amino acids. CDR1 and CDR2 (germline): MGHDK, SYGVNS. Trimming cost V 8 bases and J 9 bases, with 23 bases left between them. The CDR3 spells CASLQNGWEWGEQFF. CDR3 DNA sequence: TGTGCCAGCCTTCAGAATGGGTGGGAGTGGGGTGAGCAGTTCTTC.

At least ten counts were recorded for this clonotype. This rearrangement joins TRBV20-1 to TRBJ2-1, with 9 bases fitting TRBD2. With 5 bases clipped from V and 6 bases from J, the junction kept 11 bases outside the gene matches. From germline, CDR1 is DFQATT and CDR2 SNEGSKA (reference sequence). CDR3 size: 15 residues. The CDR3 reads CSARKAGGRGNEQFF. In nucleotides, the CDR3 is TGCAGTGCTCGTAAGGCAGGCGGGAGGGGCAATGAGCAGTTCTTC.

V gene TRBV5-1 combines with J gene TRBJ1-1, with 7 bases fitting TRBD1. Germline V lookup: CDR1 SGHRS, CDR2 YFSETQ. V dropped 0 bases and J dropped 4; count of bases not matched to a gene: 6. The CDR3 consists of 15 residues. CDR3 loop: CASSLEGDSLTEAFF. In nucleotides, the CDR3 is TGCGCCAGCAGCTTGGAGGGGGACAGTCTCACTGAAGCTTTCTTT. Drawing the rest from reference TRBV5-1 and TRBJ1-1, the complete variable domain is KAGVTQTPRYLIKTRGQQVTLSCSPISGHRSVSWYQQTPGQGLQFLFEYFSETQRNKGNFPGRFSGRQFSNSRSEMNVSTLELGDSALYLCASSLEGDSLTEAFFGQGTRLTVV.

The chain uses TRBV12-3 or TRBV12-4 and TRBJ2-1, with D maybe TRBD2 (6 bases). The CDR3 has 16 residues. Trimming removed 5 bases at V and 7 bases at J, with 21 bases between. The CDR3 coding sequence is TGTGCCAGCAGTCTTATGAGGGAGGCAATCCAAAATGAGCAGTTCTTC. Residues: CASSLMREAIQNEQFF.

The V and J genes are TRBV18 and TRBJ1-2; D gene uncertain. CDR3 length equals 13 residues. The V end was cut by 3 bases, the J end by 8 bases, with 13 bases between. CDR1 and CDR2 from the germline V gene are KGHSH and LQKENI. The CDR3 protein is CASSPEMVGGYTF. The CDR3 coding sequence is TGTGCCAGCTCACCCGAAATGGTGGGCGGCTACACCTTC.

Many counts were recorded for this clonotype. V is TRBV2 and J is TRBJ2-7; 8 bases agree with TRBD2. J was trimmed by 0 bases and V by 6 bases; bases with no gene match: 10. Germline V CDR1 and CDR2: SNHLY, FYNNEI. The CDR3 runs to 16 residues. The chain's CDR3 is CASRQTSGRISYEQYF. The CDR3 nucleotides read TGTGCCAGCAGGCAAACTAGCGGCCGAATCTCCTACGAGCAGTACTTC.

This clonotype appeared many times. The chain recombines TRBV29-1 with TRBJ2-7, with TRBD2 identical over 12 bases. The CDR3 has 15 amino acids. V dropped 5 bases and J dropped 0; count of bases not matched to a gene: 5. CDR1 is SQVTM and CDR2 is ANQGSEA in the germline V gene. This chain's CDR3 is CSVRGLAGSSYEQYF. The CDR3 nucleotides are TGCAGCGTTCGAGGACTAGCGGGGAGCTCCTACGAGCAGTACTTC.

This clonotype was found many times. The chain couples TRBV4-2 to TRBJ2-7, with 11 bases aligning to TRBD2. The germline gives CDR1 LGHNA, CDR2 YNFKEQ. V dropped 0 bases and J dropped 0; count of bases not matched to a gene: 1. The CDR3 totals 16 residues. The CDR3 region is CASSQDGTSGSYEQYF. The CDR3 DNA follows: TGTGCCAGCAGCCAAGATGGGACTAGCGGCTCCTACGAGCAGTACTTC.

This clonotype was seen ten or more times. This rearrangement joins TRBV7-6 to TRBJ2-7; possible D gene TRBD2, 6 bases. Between the trimmed V and J ends, which lost 5 bases and 0 bases, there was a span of 14 bases. This CDR3 contains 15 residues. Germline V lookup: CDR1 SGHVS, CDR2 FNYEAQ. This CDR3 reads CASSPGTSASYEQYF. For the CDR3, the DNA is TGTGCCAGCAGCCCGGGGACTTCAGCCTCCTACGAGCAGTACTTC. The whole variable domain, filled in from reference TRBV7-6 and TRBJ2-7, reads GAGVSQSPRYKVTKRGQDVALRCDPISGHVSLYWYRQALGQGPEFLTYFNYEAQQDKSGLPNDRFSAERPEGSISTLTIQRTEQRDSAMYRCASSPGTSASYEQYFGPGTRLTVT.

To note about this clonotype: This may come from a read error, since a much larger clone is one base off. The rearrangement links TRBV12-3 or TRBV12-4 to TRBJ2-2; D may be TRBD2 (6 bases). The V gene lost 4 bases and the J gene lost 7 bases, with 10 bases spanning the gap. The CDR3 is 13 residues long. The CDR3 DNA is TGTGCCAGCAGTTCCAGGCGGGGCGGGGAGCTGTTTTTT. Amino acid sequence: CASSSRRGGELFF.

This clonotype showed up many times. This chain joins TRBV20-1 and TRBJ2-3, with D possibly TRBD2 on 5 matching bases. V was cut by 3 bases and J by 8 bases, with 9 bases left in between. Per germline, CDR1 DFQATT and CDR2 SNEGSKA (reference sequence). The CDR3 extends over 11 amino acids. This CDR3 is CSASRGGTQYF. The CDR3 DNA is TGCAGTGCTAGTCGAGGAGGTACGCAGTATTTT.

This clonotype showed up many times. This rearrangement joins TRBV10-3 to TRBJ2-1; tentatively, D is TRBD1 or TRBD2 (6 bases each). CDR1 ENHRY and CDR2 SYGVKD come from the germline V gene. V was cut by 3 bases and J by 3 bases, with 12 bases left in between. The CDR3 spans 15 residues. The CDR3 sequence is CAISDKGDFYNEQFF. As DNA, the CDR3 is TGTGCCATCAGTGATAAGGGGGACTTCTACAATGAGCAGTTCTTC.

The table lists this clonotype with a few counts. The chain joins TRBV3-1 to TRBJ2-3; 9 nucleotides match TRBD2. The V gene end was trimmed by 4 bases and the J gene end by 2 bases; junction bases not matched to a gene: 7. The CDR3 is made up of 16 amino acids. In germline, CDR1 is LGHDT, CDR2 YNNKEL (reference sequence). CDR3 loop: CASSLRTSAYTDTQYF. CDR3 DNA: TGTGCCAGCAGCCTACGGACTAGCGCGTACACAGATACGCAGTATTTT.

At least ten counts were recorded for this clonotype. The chain uses TRBV12-3 or TRBV12-4 and TRBJ1-5, with a tentative D call TRBD1 (5 bases). The V gene lost 6 bases and the J gene lost 5 bases, with 11 bases spanning the gap. The CDR3 consists of 13 residues. CDR3 bases: TGTGCCAGCAGCCTACAGGAGGATCAGCCCCAGCATTTT. Translation gives CASSLQEDQPQHF.

This chain links TRBV7-8 with TRBJ2-6; unclear D gene. Germline V CDR1 and CDR2: SGHVS, FQNEAQ. The CDR3 sequence is 14 residues long. V lost 5 bases to trimming and J lost 2 bases, with 7 bases between them. This CDR3 reads CASSHQTGANVLTF. The CDR3 bases are TGTGCCAGCAGCCACCAAACTGGGGCCAACGTCCTGACTTTC.

V is TRBV7-3 and J is TRBJ2-1; 7 nucleotides agree with TRBD2. The CDR3 contains 17 residues. The trim removed 4 bases at V and 0 bases at J, leaving 9 bases unmatched. The germline CDR1 and CDR2 sequences are SGHTA and FQGTGA. CDR3: CASSSHLADASYNEQFF. As DNA, the CDR3 is TGTGCCAGCAGCTCCCACCTAGCGGACGCCTCCTACAATGAGCAGTTCTTC.

On this clonotype: Possible read error: a much larger clone is one base away. The chain is built from TRBV12-3 or TRBV12-4 and TRBJ2-1; 9 bases fit TRBD2. The ends lost 7 bases at V and 7 bases at J; junction bases unmatched: 14. This CDR3 region has 16 residues. This CDR3 is CASTPLWREGSNEQFF. The DNA for the CDR3 is TGTGCCAGCACTCCTCTATGGCGGGAGGGTTCAAATGAGCAGTTCTTC.

This clonotype appeared many times. The chain employs TRBV10-3 and TRBJ2-5; D possibly corresponds to TRBD1 (6 bases). V was clipped by 6 bases and J by 2 bases, with 10 bases between them. This CDR3 region has 13 residues. Germline V gene sequence: CDR1 ENHRY, CDR2 SYGVKD. This CDR3 reads CAISPRGQETQYF. The CDR3, as DNA: TGTGCCATCAGCCCCAGGGGACAAGAGACCCAGTACTTC.

V gene TRBV20-1 combines with J gene TRBJ2-3, with D hard to call. The CDR3 has 13 residues. Germline V gene sequence: CDR1 DFQATT, CDR2 SNEGSKA (reference sequence). With 6 bases removed from V and 2 bases from J, the gap between germline ends came to 12 bases. Here the CDR3 DNA reads TGCAGTGCCCCCGACGGAGCCACAGATACGCAGTATTTT. Protein sequence: CSAPDGATDTQYF.

In regard to this clonotype: One junction end disagrees with the germline gene, perhaps due to a read error. The V gene is TRBV5-1, the J gene TRBJ2-7; D unresolved. This CDR3 comprises 14 residues. Germline V gene sequence: CDR1 SGHRS, CDR2 YFSETQ. CDR3 protein: CASSFHTEAYKQYF. As DNA, the CDR3 is TGCGCCAGCAGCTTTCATACAGAGGCCTACAAGCAGTACTTC.

This clonotype was observed many times. The gene calls are TRBV5-1 and TRBJ2-3, with D possibly being TRBD2 (7 bases). From germline, CDR1 is SGHRS and CDR2 YFSETQ. Trimming took 0 bases from V and 4 from J, leaving 12 bases between them. This CDR3 contains 15 residues. The CDR3 nucleotides read TGCGCCAGCAGCTTGGTATGGGGGGGCCCAGATACGCAGTATTTT. Protein sequence: CASSLVWGGPDTQYF.

This clonotype came up a few times. The J gene is TRBJ2-1, the V gene TRBV11-3; D gene ambiguous. Trimming removed 3 bases from V and 5 bases from J, with 11 bases in between. The CDR3 has 14 residues. CDR1 SGHNT and CDR2 YENEEA come from the germline V gene. The DNA for the CDR3 is TGTGCCAGCAGCTTGGGATCTTTTGACAATGAGCAGTTCTTC. This translates into CASSLGSFDNEQFF.

The V gene is TRBV7-9, the J gene TRBJ1-1; D is unclear. The germline V gene has CDR1 SEHNR and CDR2 FQNEAQ (reference sequence). The V end was cut by 5 bases, the J end by 11 bases, with 15 bases between. The CDR3 loop spans 12 amino acids. The CDR3 loop is CASSTDLARAFF. The CDR3, as DNA: TGTGCCAGCAGCACGGACCTGGCAAGGGCTTTCTTT.

Only a few counts were recorded for this clonotype. This sequence joins TRBV11-2 and TRBJ2-1; 8 bases fit TRBD1. This CDR3 has 13 residues. Germline CDR1 reads SGHAT; CDR2 reads FQNNGV. Trimming at V came to 5 bases and at J to 7 bases, leaving 4 bases not matched to a gene. CDR3 in amino acids: CASSTRTGNEQFF. The CDR3 DNA reads TGTGCCAGCAGCACGAGGACAGGGAATGAGCAGTTCTTC.

The chain combines TRBV30 with TRBJ2-1, with 9 nucleotides matching TRBD2. V lost 1 base and J lost 9; bases outside the gene matches: 13. The CDR3 consists of 16 residues. From germline, CDR1 is GTSNPN and CDR2 SVGIG (reference sequence). CDR3 DNA: TGTGCCTGGAGTGAACCGGGACTAGCAGTTTGGGGTGAGCAGTTCTTC. This gives the protein CAWSEPGLAVWGEQFF. Full variable domain (rest looked up from reference TRBV30 and TRBJ2-1): SQTIHQWPATLVQPVGSPLSLECTVEGTSNPNLYWYRQAAGRGLQLLFYSVGIGQISSEVPQNLSASRPQDRQFILSSKKLLLSDSGFYLCAWSEPGLAVWGEQFFGPGTRLTVL.

This clonotype has only a few counts. The chain uses TRBV12-3 or TRBV12-4 and TRBJ2-5; no clear D gene. The CDR3 consists of 13 residues. The V gene lost 3 bases and the J gene lost 0 bases, with 5 bases spanning the gap. CDR3 residues: CASSFLDQETQYF. The DNA of the CDR3 is TGTGCCAGCAGTTTTCTGGACCAAGAGACCCAGTACTTC.

This clonotype occurred a few times. The chain uses TRBV3-1 and TRBJ2-7, with TRBD2 matching over 10 bases. Germline CDR1 is LGHDT and CDR2 is YNNKEL (reference sequence). Losses at the gene ends were 0 bases for V and 6 bases for J; bases not matched to a gene: 5. CDR3 length equals 15 residues. CDR3 loop: CASSQDNQREGEQYF. In nucleotides, the CDR3 is TGTGCCAGCAGCCAAGATAACCAGCGGGAGGGCGAGCAGTACTTC.